This T cell receptor (beta chain) was profiled in a study of cytomegalovirus exposure and HLA in healthy donors listed by TCRdb under 2017. Background on the whole study: An earlier analysis of some 500 of the donors reported more than 250 Gb of sequence data and roughly 110 million unique TCR beta sequences from about 200 million T cells. Using immunosequencing, the study profiled T cell repertoires from 640 or so subjects and related those repertoires to cytomegalovirus serostatus. The study was designed to test whether signatures of past pathogen exposure could be identified by cataloging public T cell receptors. Among 398 genotyped donors of the cohort, an average of about 220,000 unique TCR beta nucleotide sequences was sequenced per donor, of which roughly 17% were non-productive. To predict cytomegalovirus infection status, the study combined high-throughput TCR immunosequencing, statistical association of individual TCRs with disease status, and machine learning. Both class I and class II loci were covered by HLA typing, at four-digit resolution. Rather than using new phenotypic data, the later analysis identified candidate immune exposures from TCR beta sequences and from how often those sequences occurred across donors. Five DR-DQ haplotypes were treated as single units for association and clustering because of strong linkage in the cohort. An earlier analysis of several hundred of the donors applied high-throughput TCR beta sequencing to assess whether each TCR beta V gene segment acted as functional or pseudogenic. A separate validation cohort of 100 to 150 different subjects was used in addition to the approximately 700-subject first cohort. Donor age, sex, ethnicity and CMV serostatus were compiled alongside the repertoire data. An early release covering just under 650 HLA-typed donors comprised about 300 gigabases of sequencing data and approximately 85 million unique TCR sequences. In a later analysis, previously published TCR beta repertoires from 666 donors were re-analyzed and high-resolution HLA genotyping was added so that TCR occurrence patterns could be studied. The number of typed donors differed by locus: about 620-630 for A, B, C, DRB1 and DQB1; some 540 for DQA1; 606 for DPA1; and some 430 for DPB1. Every repertoire in the discovery cohort had been generated on one and the same sequencing platform. In a later genetic analysis, genome-wide SNP genotypes for about 65% of the roughly 670 donors were used, and that subset was treated as a discovery cohort. Among the roughly 400 genotyped donors, approximately 82% belonged to the genetic ancestry cluster associated with self-reported Caucasian donors.

Of note for this clone: Its antigen is currently not known. Nothing much larger sits one base from this clone, and base qualities are not available.

Results the study describes overall, beyond this receptor: A later genetic analysis associated a missense DCLRE1C variant with V-gene and J-gene trimming of TCR beta chains, and an independent cohort replicated the association. In a later analysis, HLA-associated TCR beta chains showed more clonal expansion and lower generation probabilities than non-associated chains that were equally common. A further reported finding was that TCR beta sequences accurately predicted the HLA-A and HLA-B alleles for most subjects in the first cohort. Sequencing depth was assumed to be roughly uniform across donors in the presence/absence analyses, though that assumption may not hold. A few of the identified cytomegalovirus-associated TCR beta chains were confirmed in vitro to be specific for cytomegalovirus antigens. Some IMGT-functional V segments, including TRBV6-2 and TRBV6-3, could not be told apart with the 87-base-pair reads, so those segments were excluded. In an earlier analysis of approximately 590 of the donors, most TCR beta V segments were observed in productive rearrangements about 87% or about 30% of the time, broadly matching IMGT annotations. This cohort had only TCR beta chains sequenced, and the lack of alpha or paired-chain data limited which features could be detected. Because HLA typing was unavailable for some donors at each locus, only the typed subset was used in association tests. Several of the top co-occurrence clusters appeared to be linked to parvovirus B19, influenza, CMV and Epstein-Barr virus, according to a later analysis. Most TCR sequences were observed very rarely across donors, whereas some public TCRs were present in many individuals. The study gave a list of 150 to 200 TCR beta chains associated with cytomegalovirus. In a later analysis, about 16,000 TCR beta sequences were associated with specific HLA alleles at a false discovery rate of 0.05. Because counts were too low, some 16 rarely observed V segments, including chromosome 9 orphons, were excluded from the earlier analysis of around 590 of the donors. According to a later analysis, most CMV-associated TCR beta chains appeared to be HLA-restricted, and the HLA associations seemed to be driven largely by CMV exposure. A later genetic analysis reported fewer N-insertions in productive TCRs among donors in an Asian-associated ancestry cluster than the roughly 700-donor mean. When HLA alleles, especially DR and DQ, strongly co-occurred, attributing TCR associations to individual alleles was difficult. Correlated functional status among segregating V segments might be attributable to linkage disequilibrium, but an unknown experimental factor could not be ruled out. Cytomegalovirus status was reported to be diagnosed by the classifier with high specificity and sensitivity in both the original and validation cohorts. A group of highly shared sequence variants was considered likely to be a technical artifact of the sequencing pipeline. The authors suggested that the approach could potentially be extended to other disease states and immunological phenotypes. A later analysis found that TCR association rates varied across HLA loci, with DRB1 alleles showing the most associated TCRs and HLA-C alleles the fewest. CMV serostatus was the only immune exposure information available for the cohort.

V lost 0 bases and J lost 4 bases; the stretch between them is 12 bases long. Via the germline V gene, CDR1 is MNHEY and CDR2 SVGAGI. The CDR3 has 15 amino acids, counting the end cysteine and phenylalanine. Only the CDR3 DNA is retained, 45 bases long and in frame from the first base. The cohort consisted of 666 healthy bone marrow donors. Cohort members were all nominally healthy when sampled, although unrecorded immune exposures were likely present. The donor tested CMV seropositive and was one of the 289 seropositive cohort members. Every donor gave a peripheral blood sample, and the peripheral blood mononuclear cells from that sample were used for TCR beta sequencing. Genomic DNA extraction from the blood cell samples was performed with the Qiagen DNeasy Blood Extraction Kit. Receptor libraries were prepared by the immunoSEQ multiplex PCR assay. For the multiplex PCR, a mixture combining 60 forward primers for TCR Vbeta segments and 13 reverse primers for TCR Jbeta segments was used. The CDR3 region of rearranged TCR beta genes was amplified from genomic DNA by a multiplex PCR assay. The amplified TCR beta libraries were sequenced on the Illumina HiSeq System as 87-base-pair reads. The authors' pipeline ran thus. A later analysis tallied 75 million to 85 million unique TCR beta chains across the 600 to 700 repertoires, and approximately 9.9 million of those chains were shared by two or more donors. Raw reads were error-corrected and collapsed into unique sequences with a nearest-neighbor algorithm that merged closely related sequences to remove PCR and sequencing errors. CDR3 sequences were aligned to IMGT reference sequences to assign V, D and J gene segments. For a sequence to be retained, at least a six-nucleotide match to both a V gene segment and a J gene segment was required. A rearrangement counted as productive if the CDR3 had no stop codons and remained in frame with V and J, and every other rearrangement counted as non-productive. Following IMGT convention, CDR3 was defined as the stretch from the second conserved V-encoded cysteine up to the conserved J-encoded phenylalanine. In an earlier analysis of 587 of the donors, sequences lacking an unambiguous match to a single V gene segment were excluded. An earlier analysis of fewer than 750 of the donors called V segments functional above 56.7% productive rearrangements and segregating when the between-donor standard deviation exceeded 5%. To diagnose cytomegalovirus status from the catalog of TCR beta chain sequences, a statistical classification framework was built. V and J gene assignment, in a later analysis, came from comparing TCR nucleotide sequences with IMGT/GENE-DB human TR gene sequences. Using the TCRdist pipeline, a later analysis assigned CDR3 sequences along with most-parsimonious VDJ recombination scenarios. In a later analysis, each TCR beta chain was defined by its CDR3 amino acid sequence together with its V-gene family, and reads lacking a unique V-gene family were excluded. As a way to deal with suspected cross-contamination and a sequencing artifact, a later analysis dropped under 600 nucleotide sequences that were highly shared and had low generation probability. In a later analysis, a clonal expansion index was calculated for each public chain from normalized within-repertoire ranks of inferred template counts. Generation probabilities in a later analysis came from a VDJ recombination model fitted to out-of-frame rearrangements, and those results were checked against IGoR. In a later analysis, TCR-TCR, TCR-HLA and TCR-CMV co-occurrence was scored with hypergeometric tests, and a repertoire-size bias correction was applied to TCR pairs. A later analysis estimated false discovery rates by permuting HLA or CMV assignments 20 times. In a later analysis, co-occurring TCRs were grouped using DBSCAN, with TCRdist sequence similarity added in when clustering inside HLA-allele-positive subsets. Repertoires with fewer than 30,000 or more than 120,000 public chains, plus five repertoires with anomalous nucleotide sharing, were excluded from co-occurrence clustering. Drawn from immuneACCESS, this table holds only the in-frame rearrangements with V and J called that TCRdb kept. Clones are partly lost; checked studies trace under half to an unresolved V gene and leave the rest unexplained. That table gives V, J and clone size, and the DNA gave D and trimming. This sample holds more than 90,000 clones; about 72% were observed only once. Clones ranked in the top ten supply 4.5% to 5% of the sample.

The clonotype was recovered from a middle-aged man in good health and CMV-seropositive. The sequence links TRBV6-5 to TRBJ1-2, with TRBD1 perhaps the D gene, on 6 matching bases. Sample: PBMCs. The DNA sequence follows: TGTGCCAGCAGTTACTCGGGGGGGCGAGGCTATGGCTACACCTTC. It translates as CASSYSGGRGYGYTF.